This entry features one TCR beta chain sequence. This clonotype was observed many times. No antigen is known for it. There are no base qualities to consult, and no much larger clone falls within one base. This sample stems from a study of CD8 T cells in ankylosing spondylitis (TCRdb year 2017). The study in broad terms: T cell receptor beta repertoires were profiled in healthy donors and ankylosing spondylitis patients so that disease-linked TCR variants could be found. The full study cohort was made up of approximately 24 ankylosing spondylitis patients and 108 healthy donors. Samples of peripheral blood were taken, and for ankylosing spondylitis patients, synovial fluid was collected as well. The paper's findings and limits, for the study overall: Blood from ankylosing spondylitis patients appeared to be characterized by a TCR beta motif composed of roughly eight highly homologous amino acid variants. Some motif variants were previously reported in synovial fluid and blood of reactive arthritis patients, suggesting common disease-initiation mechanisms. A CD8+ phenotype was shown by the disease-linked clones, which were found at relatively low frequencies in peripheral blood. The disease-linked clones were reported as significantly enriched in matched synovial fluid samples from ankylosing spondylitis patients.

CDR1 and CDR2 are drawn from the germline V gene: SGDLS, YYNGEE. Trimming leaves V shorter by 2 bases and J shorter by 2 bases, with the junction holding 9 bases beyond the gene matches. From the cysteine up to the phenylalanine, the CDR3 has a length of 16 residues. Only CDR3 DNA remains: 48 bases, in frame from the first base. The instrument given in TCRdb is Illumina HiSeq 2500. Quantitative 5'-RACE with molecular barcodes was the method used to prepare the TCR beta libraries. Per the original workflow: Disease-linked TCR variants were identified with a new computational method built on a probabilistic model of VDJ rearrangement. TCRdb took the public reads, trimmed them with fastp at Q25, ran MiXCR for clone calling and kept in-frame beta chains. Every distinct CDR3 protein forms one entry, paired with its most common genes and DNA. The V and J calls and clone size are TCRdb's, not the authors'. In this sample the table shows more than 35,000 distinct CDR3 sequences, around 2.8% of which occur a single time. Clones ranked in the top ten supply roughly 4.4% of the sample.

The specimen sequenced was blood, either unsorted or a sorted T cell fraction (not recorded which). The chain couples TRBV9 to TRBJ2-5, and TRBD2 matches 7 of the central bases. The sequence was obtained from a male donor with ankylosing spondylitis or in good health (not recorded which). The CDR3 in this case is CASSVAGTNWQETQYF. The DNA sequence reads TGTGCCAGCAGCGTGGCGGGGACTAATTGGCAAGAGACCCAGTACTTC.